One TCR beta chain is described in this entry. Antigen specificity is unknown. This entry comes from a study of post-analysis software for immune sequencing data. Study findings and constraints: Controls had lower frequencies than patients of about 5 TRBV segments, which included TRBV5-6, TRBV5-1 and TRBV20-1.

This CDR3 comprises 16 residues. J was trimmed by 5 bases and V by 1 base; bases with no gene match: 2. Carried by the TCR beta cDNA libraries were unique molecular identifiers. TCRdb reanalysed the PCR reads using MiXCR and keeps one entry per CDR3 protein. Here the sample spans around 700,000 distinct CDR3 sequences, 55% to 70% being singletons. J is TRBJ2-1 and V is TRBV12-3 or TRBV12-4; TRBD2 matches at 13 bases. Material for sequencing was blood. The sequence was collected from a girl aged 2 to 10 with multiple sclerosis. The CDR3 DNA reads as TGTGCCAGCAGTTTAGGGGGACTAGCGGGACACAATGAGCAGTTCTTC. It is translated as CASSLGGLAGHNEQFF.